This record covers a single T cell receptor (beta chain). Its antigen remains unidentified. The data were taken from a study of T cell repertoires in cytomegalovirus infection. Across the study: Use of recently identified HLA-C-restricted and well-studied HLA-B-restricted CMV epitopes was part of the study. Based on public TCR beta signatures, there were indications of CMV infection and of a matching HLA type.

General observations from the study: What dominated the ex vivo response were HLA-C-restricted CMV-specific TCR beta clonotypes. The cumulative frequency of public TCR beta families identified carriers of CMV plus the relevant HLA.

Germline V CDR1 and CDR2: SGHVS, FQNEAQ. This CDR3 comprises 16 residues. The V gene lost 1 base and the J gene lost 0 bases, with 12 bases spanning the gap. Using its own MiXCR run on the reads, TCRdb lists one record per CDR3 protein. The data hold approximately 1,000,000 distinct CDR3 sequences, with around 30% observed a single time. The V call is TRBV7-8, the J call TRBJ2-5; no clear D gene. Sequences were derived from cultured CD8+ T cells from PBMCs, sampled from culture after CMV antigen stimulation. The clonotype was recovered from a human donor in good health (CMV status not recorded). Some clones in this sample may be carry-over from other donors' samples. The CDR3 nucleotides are TGTGCCAGCAGCTTAGGGTCTTTGGGGTACCAAGAGACCCAGTACTTC. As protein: CASSLGSLGYQETQYF.